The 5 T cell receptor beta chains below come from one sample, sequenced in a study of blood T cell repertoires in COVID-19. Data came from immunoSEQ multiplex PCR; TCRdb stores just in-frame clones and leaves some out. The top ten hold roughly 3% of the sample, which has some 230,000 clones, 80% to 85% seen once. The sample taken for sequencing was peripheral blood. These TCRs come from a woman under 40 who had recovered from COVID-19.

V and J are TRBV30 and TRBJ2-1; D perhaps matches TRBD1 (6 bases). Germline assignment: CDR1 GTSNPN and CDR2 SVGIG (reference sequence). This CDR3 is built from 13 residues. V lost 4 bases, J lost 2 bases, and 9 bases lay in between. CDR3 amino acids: CAWTGTPYNEQFF. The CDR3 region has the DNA TGTGCCTGGACTGGGACACCCTACAATGAGCAGTTCTTC.

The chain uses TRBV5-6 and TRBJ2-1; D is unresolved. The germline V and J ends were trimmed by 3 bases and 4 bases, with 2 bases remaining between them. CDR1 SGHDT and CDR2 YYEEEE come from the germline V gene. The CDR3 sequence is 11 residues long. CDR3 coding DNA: TGTGCCAGCAGCTCGTACAATGAGCAGTTCTTC. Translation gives CASSSYNEQFF. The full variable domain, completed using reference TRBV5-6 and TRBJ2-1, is DAGVTQSPTHLIKTRGQQVTLRCSPKSGHDTVSWYQQALGQGPQFIFQYYEEEERQRGNFPDRFSGHQFPNYSSELNVNALLLGDSALYLCASSSYNEQFFGPGTRLTVL.

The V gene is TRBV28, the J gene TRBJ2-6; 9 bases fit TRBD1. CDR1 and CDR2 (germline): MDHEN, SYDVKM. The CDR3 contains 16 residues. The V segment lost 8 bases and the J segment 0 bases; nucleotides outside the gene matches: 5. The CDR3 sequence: CASAGTGLSGANVLTF. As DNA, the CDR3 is TGTGCCAGCGCCGGGACAGGGCTCTCTGGGGCCAACGTCCTGACTTTC.

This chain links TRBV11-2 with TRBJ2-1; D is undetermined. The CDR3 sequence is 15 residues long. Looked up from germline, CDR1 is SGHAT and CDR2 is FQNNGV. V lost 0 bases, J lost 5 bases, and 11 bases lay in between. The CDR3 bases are TGTGCCAGCAGCTTAGATCAGCGTCTTAACAATGAGCAGTTCTTC. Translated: CASSLDQRLNNEQFF.

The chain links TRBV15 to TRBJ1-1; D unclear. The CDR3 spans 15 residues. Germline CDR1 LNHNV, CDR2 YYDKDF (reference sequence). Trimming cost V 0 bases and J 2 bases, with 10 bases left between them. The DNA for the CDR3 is TGTGCCACCAGCAGAGATTTGGCGGCTAACACTGAAGCTTTCTTT. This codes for CATSRDLAANTEAFF.